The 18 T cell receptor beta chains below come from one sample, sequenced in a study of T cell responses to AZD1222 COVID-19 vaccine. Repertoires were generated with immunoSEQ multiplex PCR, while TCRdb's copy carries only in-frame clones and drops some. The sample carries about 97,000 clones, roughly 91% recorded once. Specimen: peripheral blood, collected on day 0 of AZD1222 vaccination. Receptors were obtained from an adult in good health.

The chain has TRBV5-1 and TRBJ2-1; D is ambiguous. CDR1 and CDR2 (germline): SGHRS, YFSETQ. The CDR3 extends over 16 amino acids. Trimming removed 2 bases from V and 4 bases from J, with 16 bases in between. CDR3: CASSLGTNPSYNEQFF. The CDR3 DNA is TGCGCCAGCAGCTTAGGCACAAACCCCTCATACAATGAGCAGTTCTTC.

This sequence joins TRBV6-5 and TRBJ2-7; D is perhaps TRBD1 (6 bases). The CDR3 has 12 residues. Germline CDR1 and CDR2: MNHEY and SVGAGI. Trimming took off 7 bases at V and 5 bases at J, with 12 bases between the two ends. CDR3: CASTGDVHEQYF. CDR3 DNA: TGTGCCAGCACAGGGGATGTCCACGAGCAGTACTTC.

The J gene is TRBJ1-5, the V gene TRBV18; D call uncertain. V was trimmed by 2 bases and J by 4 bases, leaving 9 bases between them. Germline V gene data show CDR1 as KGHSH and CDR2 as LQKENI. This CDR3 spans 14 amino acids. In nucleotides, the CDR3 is TGTGCCAGCTCACCAGGTCTCGGGAATCAGCCCCAGCATTTT. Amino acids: CASSPGLGNQPQHF.

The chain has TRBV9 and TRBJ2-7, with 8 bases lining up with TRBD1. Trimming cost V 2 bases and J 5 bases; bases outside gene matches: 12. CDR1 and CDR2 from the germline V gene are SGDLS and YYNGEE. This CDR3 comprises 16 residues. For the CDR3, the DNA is TGTGCCAGCAGCGTGTCCGCAGGGGGCCGGTCCCACGAGCAGTACTTC. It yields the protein CASSVSAGGRSHEQYF.

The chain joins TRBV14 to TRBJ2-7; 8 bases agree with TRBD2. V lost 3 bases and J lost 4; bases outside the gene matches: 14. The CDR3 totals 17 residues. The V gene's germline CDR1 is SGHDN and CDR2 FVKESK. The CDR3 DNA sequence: TGTGCCAGCAGCCACCCCAGCGAGGGACTAGTCCGATACGAGCAGTACTTC. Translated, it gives CASSHPSEGLVRYEQYF.

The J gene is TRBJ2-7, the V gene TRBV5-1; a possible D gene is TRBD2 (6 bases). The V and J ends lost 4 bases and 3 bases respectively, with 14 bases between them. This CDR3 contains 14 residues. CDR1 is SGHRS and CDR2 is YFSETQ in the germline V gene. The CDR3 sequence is CASSPLGGFYEQYF. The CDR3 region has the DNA TGCGCCAGCAGCCCGCTCGGGGGATTCTACGAGCAGTACTTC.

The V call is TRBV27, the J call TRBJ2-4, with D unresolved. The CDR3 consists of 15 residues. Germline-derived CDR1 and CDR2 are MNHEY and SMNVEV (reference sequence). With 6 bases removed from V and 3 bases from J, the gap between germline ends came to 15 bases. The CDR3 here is CASRPSGIGKNIQYF. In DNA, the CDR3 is TGTGCCAGCAGGCCGTCTGGGATTGGCAAAAACATTCAGTACTTC.

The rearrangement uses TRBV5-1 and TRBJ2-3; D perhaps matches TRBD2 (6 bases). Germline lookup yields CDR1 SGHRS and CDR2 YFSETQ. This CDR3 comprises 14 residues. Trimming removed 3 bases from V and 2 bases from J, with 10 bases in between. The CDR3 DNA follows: TGCGCCAGCAGCTCCGGGACTCTCACAGATACGCAGTATTTT. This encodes CASSSGTLTDTQYF.

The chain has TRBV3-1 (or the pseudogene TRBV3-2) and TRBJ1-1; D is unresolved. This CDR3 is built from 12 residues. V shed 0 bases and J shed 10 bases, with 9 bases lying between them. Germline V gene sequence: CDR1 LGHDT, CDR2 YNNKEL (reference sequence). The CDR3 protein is CASSQDERRAFF. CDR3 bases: TGTGCCAGCAGCCAAGATGAGCGGCGAGCTTTCTTT.

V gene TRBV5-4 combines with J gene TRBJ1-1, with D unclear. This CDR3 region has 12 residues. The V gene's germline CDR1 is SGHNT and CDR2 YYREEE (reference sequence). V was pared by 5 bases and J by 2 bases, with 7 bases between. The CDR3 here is CASSLRNTEAFF. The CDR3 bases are TGTGCCAGCAGTCTCAGAAACACTGAAGCTTTCTTT.

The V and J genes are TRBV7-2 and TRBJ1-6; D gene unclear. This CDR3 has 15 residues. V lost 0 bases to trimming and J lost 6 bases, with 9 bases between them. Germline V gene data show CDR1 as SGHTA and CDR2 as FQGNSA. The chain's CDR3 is CASSLAGVGNSPLHF. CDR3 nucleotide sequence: TGTGCCAGCAGCTTAGCAGGAGTGGGTAATTCACCCCTCCACTTT.

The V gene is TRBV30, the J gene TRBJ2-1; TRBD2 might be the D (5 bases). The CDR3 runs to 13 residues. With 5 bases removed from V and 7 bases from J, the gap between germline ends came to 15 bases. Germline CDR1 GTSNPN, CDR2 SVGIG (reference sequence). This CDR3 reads CAWAAGHLNEQFF. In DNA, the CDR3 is TGTGCCTGGGCGGCGGGCCACCTTAATGAGCAGTTCTTC.

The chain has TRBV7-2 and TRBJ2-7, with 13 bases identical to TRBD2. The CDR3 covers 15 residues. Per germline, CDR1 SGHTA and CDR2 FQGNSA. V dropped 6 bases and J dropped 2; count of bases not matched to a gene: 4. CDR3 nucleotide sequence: TGTGCCAGCAGTTTGGGACTAGCGGGGACCTACGAGCAGTACTTC. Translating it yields CASSLGLAGTYEQYF.

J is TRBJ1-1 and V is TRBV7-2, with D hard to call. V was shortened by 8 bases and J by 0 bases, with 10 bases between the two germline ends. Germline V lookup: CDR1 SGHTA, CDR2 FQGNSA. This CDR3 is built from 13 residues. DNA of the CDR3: TGTGCCAGCCTAGGGCTATTGAACACTGAAGCTTTCTTT. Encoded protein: CASLGLLNTEAFF.

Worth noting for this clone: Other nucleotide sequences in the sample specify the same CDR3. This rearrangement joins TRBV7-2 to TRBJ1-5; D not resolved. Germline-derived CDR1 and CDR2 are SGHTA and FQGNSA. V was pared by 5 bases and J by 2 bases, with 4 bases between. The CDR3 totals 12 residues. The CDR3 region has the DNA TGTGCCAGCAGCCTAGGCAATCAGCCCCAGCATTTT. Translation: CASSLGNQPQHF.

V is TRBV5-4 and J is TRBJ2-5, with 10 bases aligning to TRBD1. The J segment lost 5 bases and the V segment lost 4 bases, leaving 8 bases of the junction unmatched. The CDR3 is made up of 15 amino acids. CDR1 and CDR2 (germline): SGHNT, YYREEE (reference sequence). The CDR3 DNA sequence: TGTGCCAGCAGCGTACCGGGACAGGGGCGGGAGACCCAGTACTTC. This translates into CASSVPGQGRETQYF.

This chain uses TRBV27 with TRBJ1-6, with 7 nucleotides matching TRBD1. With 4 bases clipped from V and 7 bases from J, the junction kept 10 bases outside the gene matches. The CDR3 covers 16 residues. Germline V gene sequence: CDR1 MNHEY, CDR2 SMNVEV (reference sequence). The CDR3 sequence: CASSWSGQVRNSPLHF. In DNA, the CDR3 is TGTGCCAGCAGTTGGTCAGGACAGGTCAGGAATTCACCCCTCCACTTT.

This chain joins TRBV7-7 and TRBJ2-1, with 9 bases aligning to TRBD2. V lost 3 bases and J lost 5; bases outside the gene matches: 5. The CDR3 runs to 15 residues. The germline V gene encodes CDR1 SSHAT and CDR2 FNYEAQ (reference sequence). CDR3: CASSFGSGGDNEQFF. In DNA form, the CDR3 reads TGTGCCAGCAGCTTTGGTAGCGGGGGCGACAATGAGCAGTTCTTC.